This T cell receptor beta chain originates from a study of control samples from healthy donors and cancer patients. TCRdb keeps only in-frame clones here, not all; method: immunoSEQ multiplex PCR. The sample shows fewer than 95,000 clones, 70% to 90% of them seen only once. The origin of this receptor is a middle-aged woman in good health. Material: blood.

CDR3 DNA: TGCGCCAGCAGCTTGGCCTTTGCAGGAGGGGGCTACACCTTC. Residues: CASSLAFAGGGYTF. The J gene is TRBJ1-2, the V gene TRBV5-1; D gene unclear. Deletions cut 0 bases from V and 8 bases from J, with 14 bases between. Germline V CDR1 and CDR2: SGHRS, YFSETQ. The CDR3 covers 14 residues. Supplemented by reference TRBV5-1 and TRBJ1-2, the full variable domain reads KAGVTQTPRYLIKTRGQQVTLSCSPISGHRSVSWYQQTPGQGLQFLFEYFSETQRNKGNFPGRFSGRQFSNSRSEMNVSTLELGDSALYLCASSLAFAGGGYTFGSGTRLTVV.